One sample yielded the 15 T cell receptor beta chains listed below, sequenced in a study of beta chain features in type 1 diabetes. The investigators reverse transcribed all of the isolated RNA, so they sequenced expressed TCRB transcripts. Measured with immunoSEQ multiplex PCR; TCRdb has only the in-frame clones, and not every one. The sample records fewer than 45,000 clones, 55% to 70% being singletons. The sequencing input was Tregs from blood. All receptors come from a woman aged 30 to 39 in good health.

This rearrangement joins TRBV7-8 to TRBJ2-5, with 12 bases fitting TRBD2. This CDR3 has 17 residues. Unmatched junction bases numbered 6, after V lost 0 bases and J lost 4 bases. The germline V gene has CDR1 SGHVS and CDR2 FQNEAQ. The CDR3 region has the DNA TGTGCCAGCAGCTTAGCACAACCGGGACTAGCGGGAGAGACCCAGTACTTC. As protein: CASSLAQPGLAGETQYF.

Only a few counts were recorded for this clone. This rearrangement joins TRBV29-1 to TRBJ1-2; possibly TRBD1 for D (6 bases). The germline V and J ends were trimmed by 3 bases and 6 bases, with 14 bases remaining between them. This CDR3 has 13 residues. Germline assignment: CDR1 SQVTM and CDR2 ANQGSEA. CDR3 in amino acids: CSVDPQGWNGYTF. The CDR3 DNA reads as TGCAGCGTTGATCCTCAGGGGTGGAATGGCTACACCTTC.

V and J are TRBV7-2 and TRBJ2-1, with 7 bases that match TRBD2. J was trimmed by 6 bases and V by 0 bases; bases with no gene match: 11. From germline, CDR1 is SGHTA and CDR2 FQGNSA. This CDR3 comprises 17 residues. The CDR3 coding sequence is TGTGCCAGCAGCTTAGCGGCGGCGGGAGTCCTCCGCAATGAGCAGTTCTTC. It is translated as CASSLAAAGVLRNEQFF.

CDR3 DNA: TGCAGCGCATGTAGGACAGCGCAAGAGACCCAGTACTTC. Encoded protein: CSACRTAQETQYF. This chain connects TRBV29-1 to TRBJ2-5, with D tentatively TRBD1 (6 bases). The V end lost 7 bases, the J end lost 2 bases, and 14 bases lay between the germline ends. Looked up from germline, CDR1 is SQVTM and CDR2 is ANQGSEA. This CDR3 is built from 13 residues.

The chain links TRBV28 to TRBJ2-7; TRBD2 agrees at 7 bases. The trim removed 3 bases at V and 1 base at J, leaving 6 bases unmatched. Germline V gives CDR1 MDHEN, CDR2 SYDVKM. This CDR3 comprises 15 residues. This CDR3 reads CASSFAGLPSYEQYF. Here the CDR3 DNA reads TGTGCCAGCAGTTTCGCGGGACTACCGTCCTACGAGCAGTACTTC.

The CDR3 sequence is CSVADRGLETQYF. The CDR3 DNA is TGCAGCGTTGCGGACAGGGGGTTAGAGACCCAGTACTTC. The chain employs TRBV29-1 and TRBJ2-5, with TRBD1 matching 10 bases. CDR1 and CDR2 (germline): SQVTM, ANQGSEA. The CDR3 totals 13 residues. Losses at the gene ends were 4 bases for V and 4 bases for J; bases not matched to a gene: 3.

This clone was counted only a few times. The genes are TRBV7-2 and TRBJ2-7, with D possibly TRBD1 on 6 matching bases. Per the germline V gene, CDR1 is SGHTA and CDR2 is FQGNSA. Trimming cost V 5 bases and J 9 bases, with 11 bases left between them. The CDR3 has 11 residues. The CDR3 is CASSPGQLQYF. The CDR3 DNA is TGTGCCAGCAGCCCTGGACAGTTGCAGTACTTC.

The genes are TRBV5-1 and TRBJ2-5, with D possibly being TRBD1 (5 bases). Germline V gene lookup returns CDR1 SGHRS and CDR2 YFSETQ. Trimming cost V 0 bases and J 0 bases, with 6 bases left between them. There are 14 residues in the CDR3. CDR3 loop: CASSLGGYQETQYF. Written as DNA, the CDR3 is TGCGCCAGCAGCTTGGGGGGCTACCAAGAGACCCAGTACTTC.

This chain uses TRBV7-2 with TRBJ2-5, with TRBD1 as a possible D gene (5 bases). The germline gives CDR1 SGHTA, CDR2 FQGNSA. The CDR3 covers 15 residues. Trimming stripped 5 bases from V and 2 bases from J, with 15 bases between. The CDR3 spells CASSLGSGPQETQYF. The CDR3 DNA is TGTGCCAGCAGCCTTGGGTCAGGGCCACAAGAGACCCAGTACTTC.

This clone was observed a few times. V gene TRBV7-9 combines with J gene TRBJ1-1, with a possible D match to TRBD1 (6 bases). V lost 0 bases, J lost 7 bases, and 9 bases lay in between. Germline V gene data show CDR1 as SEHNR and CDR2 as FQNEAQ (reference sequence). This CDR3 region has 13 residues. CDR3 region: CASSLARGDEAFF. CDR3 DNA sequence: TGTGCCAGCAGCTTAGCCAGGGGAGATGAAGCTTTCTTT.

A few counts support this clone. The rearrangement links TRBV19 to TRBJ2-5; D may be TRBD1 (5 bases). Trimming pared 6 bases from V and 3 bases from J, leaving 11 bases between. The CDR3 is 13 amino acids. Germline loops: CDR1 LNHDA, CDR2 SQIVND (reference sequence). In DNA, the CDR3 is TGTGCCAGTAGAAGGGGAATCGAAGAGACCCAGTACTTC. Translating gives CASRRGIEETQYF. Full variable domain (missing parts from reference TRBV19 and TRBJ2-5): DGGITQSPKYLFRKEGQNVTLSCEQNLNHDAMYWYRQDPGQGLRLIYYSQIVNDFQKGDIAEGYSVSREKKESFPLTVTSAQKNPTAFYLCASRRGIEETQYFGPGTRLLVL.

In its sample, this clone was seen once. CDR3 residues: CASSLEGQGSEQYF. The CDR3 coding sequence is TGTGCCAGCAGCTTAGAGGGACAGGGATCCGAGCAGTACTTC. The V and J genes are TRBV7-2 and TRBJ2-7, with 9 positions matching TRBD1. This CDR3 is 14 amino acids long. Germline V lookup: CDR1 SGHTA, CDR2 FQGNSA. J was trimmed by 6 bases and V by 1 base; bases with no gene match: 4.

The chain combines TRBV6-6 with TRBJ1-3; 7 bases match TRBD1. Germline values: CDR1 MNHNY, CDR2 SVGAGI (reference sequence). The CDR3 covers 14 residues. Trimming removed 6 bases from V and 4 bases from J; junction bases left unmatched: 6. The CDR3: CASRSGGTGNTIYF. Written as DNA, the CDR3 is TGTGCCAGCAGGTCAGGGGGAACGGGAAACACCATATATTTT.

The sample holds one count of this clone. The chain is built from TRBV28 and TRBJ2-1; TRBD2 aligns across 7 bases. The CDR3 extends over 13 amino acids. Germline loops: CDR1 MDHEN, CDR2 SYDVKM. V was clipped by 8 bases and J by 2 bases; unmatched bases: 3. The CDR3 spells CASRLAPYNEQFF. DNA for the CDR3: TGTGCCAGCCGACTAGCTCCCTACAATGAGCAGTTCTTC.

The V and J genes are TRBV4-2 and TRBJ1-6, with 7 bases that match TRBD1. The CDR3 covers 18 residues. Germline CDR1 is LGHNA and CDR2 is YNFKEQ. J gave up 4 bases and V 0 bases, and 9 bases lay outside the gene matches. The CDR3 nucleotides are TGTGCCAGCAGCCAAGAAATCCAGGGGGAAGGGTATAATTCACCCCTCCACTTT. This sequence encodes CASSQEIQGEGYNSPLHF.